Listed below are T cell receptor beta chains from one sample, sequenced in a study of blood T cell repertoires in COVID-19. Clones were read by immunoSEQ multiplex PCR, and TCRdb kept only the in-frame ones, dropping some. The top ten hold 1.4% to 1.5% of the sample, which has some 190,000 clones, about 86% seen once. The sample comprised peripheral blood. The receptors here all came from a man younger than 30 with active or convalescent COVID-19. The CDR3 runs from the conserved cysteine through the conserved F or W. A D gene is named only where the DNA matches it firmly. The size field is filled for only some rows; it gives once, few, many or a size class.

>TRBV30|-|TRBJ1-5|-
CAWSPAGQPQHF
TGTGCCTGGAGCCCGGCGGGTCAGCCCCAGCATTTT
>TRBV28|TRBD2|TRBJ2-7|-
CASSLLGGKVGEQYF
TGTGCCAGCAGCCTCTTGGGAGGGAAGGTCGGCGAGCAGTACTTC
>TRBV3-1/TRBV3-2|TRBD2|TRBJ2-1|once
CASSQGERDPQFF
TGTGCCAGCAGCCAAGGGGAGCGGGACCCGCAGTTCTTC
>TRBV5-1|-|TRBJ2-7|-
CASSIDIEQYF
TGCGCCAGCAGCATCGACATCGAGCAGTACTTC
>TRBV4-1|-|TRBJ1-3|-
CASSQELQTVPGNTIYF
TGCGCCAGCAGCCAAGAGCTCCAGACAGTACCTGGAAACACCATATATTTT
>TRBV7-3|TRBD2|TRBJ2-1|once
CASSWGLAWDNEQFF
TGTGCCAGCAGCTGGGGACTAGCATGGGACAATGAGCAGTTCTTC
>TRBV7-2|TRBD1|TRBJ1-3|-
CASSVDRVTGNTIYF
TGTGCCAGCAGCGTAGACAGGGTCACTGGAAACACCATATATTTT
>TRBV28|-|TRBJ1-6|-
CASNPGQPNSPLHF
TGTGCCAGCAATCCGGGACAACCTAATTCACCCCTCCACTTT
>TRBV28|-|TRBJ2-7|-
CASSFTSPGQSYEQYF
TGTGCCAGCAGTTTTACCTCTCCTGGACAGAGCTACGAGCAGTACTTC
>TRBV7-9|-|TRBJ2-5|-
CASSFGQETQYF
TGTGCCAGCAGCTTCGGGCAAGAGACCCAGTACTTC
>TRBV30|-|TRBJ1-2|-
CAWSGLGAKHYGYTF
TGTGCCTGGAGTGGCCTTGGGGCCAAGCACTATGGCTACACCTTC
>TRBV28|-|TRBJ2-7|-
CASSPGTFPSEQYF
TGTGCCAGCAGTCCGGGGACTTTCCCCAGCGAGCAGTACTTC
>TRBV15|TRBD1|TRBJ1-1|-
CATSRTGGGREAFF
TGTGCCACCAGCCGGACAGGGGGCGGGCGTGAAGCTTTCTTT
>TRBV14|-|TRBJ1-2|once
CASSQERQGHTF
TGTGCCAGCAGCCAAGAACGGCAGGGTCACACCTTC
>TRBV7-6|TRBD1|TRBJ1-1|-
CASSAGQGTEAFF
TGTGCCAGCAGCGCGGGACAGGGCACTGAAGCTTTCTTT
>TRBV7-9|-|TRBJ1-1|-
CASSFATGLSEAFF
TGTGCCAGCAGCTTTGCAACAGGGCTCTCTGAAGCTTTCTTT
>TRBV7-2|TRBD1|TRBJ2-1|once
CASSRGQGPYNEQFF
TGTGCCAGCAGCCGTGGACAGGGGCCCTACAATGAGCAGTTCTTC
>TRBV7-2|TRBD2|TRBJ2-3|-
CASSLLAGATDTQYF
TGTGCCAGCAGCTTATTAGCGGGGGCGACAGATACGCAGTATTTT
>TRBV19|TRBD1|TRBJ1-1|-
CASSGSTGRKGTEAFF
TGTGCCAGTAGTGGATCGACAGGGCGAAAGGGCACTGAAGCTTTCTTT
>TRBV28|TRBD2|TRBJ2-7|-
CASSPTSVGYEQYF
TGTGCCAGCAGCCCGACTAGCGTCGGTTACGAGCAGTACTTC
>TRBV19|-|TRBJ2-1|-
CASRPGLGQGGDFHNEQFF
TGTGCCAGTAGGCCGGGTTTGGGGCAGGGCGGAGATTTCCACAATGAGCAGTTCTTC
>TRBV9|TRBD1|TRBJ2-5|-
CASSVRTGGRETQYF
TGTGCCAGCAGCGTACGGACAGGGGGCAGGGAGACCCAGTACTTC
>TRBV6-5|-|TRBJ1-5|-
CASMPTGNQPQHF
TGTGCCAGCATGCCTACTGGCAATCAGCCCCAGCATTTT
>TRBV10-2|-|TRBJ2-1|-
CASSESAVAVSYNEQFF
TGCGCCAGCAGTGAGTCAGCGGTAGCGGTCTCCTACAATGAGCAGTTCTTC
>TRBV28|-|TRBJ2-1|-
CASRGLIEQFF
TGTGCCAGCAGGGGACTTATTGAGCAGTTCTTC
>TRBV28|-|TRBJ1-1|-
CASSSPVMNTEAFF
TGTGCCAGCAGTTCCCCGGTGATGAACACTGAAGCTTTCTTT
>TRBV20-1|-|TRBJ1-2|-
CSLAGDYGYTF
TGCAGCCTCGCGGGTGACTATGGCTACACCTTC
>TRBV4-1|-|TRBJ1-1|-
CASSPNFGMNTEAFF
TGCGCCAGCAGCCCCAACTTTGGTATGAACACTGAAGCTTTCTTT
>TRBV7-2|TRBD1|TRBJ1-5|-
CASSYKTGTQNQPQHF
TGTGCCAGCAGCTACAAGACAGGGACACAAAATCAGCCCCAGCATTTT
>TRBV16|-|TRBJ1-5|few
CASSQRDLNQPQHF
TGTGCCAGCAGCCAACGGGATCTCAATCAGCCCCAGCATTTT
>TRBV7-9|-|TRBJ2-1|-
CASSFRIEAVRVHEQFF
TGTGCCAGCAGCTTCCGAATCGAGGCCGTTCGGGTCCATGAGCAGTTCTTC
>TRBV7-5|-|TRBJ2-1|-
CARNGGIISSYNEQFF
TGTGCCAGAAACGGGGGGATCATTAGCTCCTACAATGAGCAGTTCTTC
>TRBV5-1|TRBD2|TRBJ2-4|-
CASSLGLGRLIAGGPKNIQYF
TGCGCCAGCAGCTTGGGGCTTGGAAGACTTATAGCGGGAGGACCCAAAAACATTCAGTACTTC
>TRBV6-6|TRBD1|TRBJ2-2|few
CASAGGTDTGELFF
TGTGCCAGCGCAGGGGGCACGGACACCGGGGAGCTGTTTTTT
>TRBV28|TRBD1|TRBJ2-5|-
CASRGGQRMETQYF
TGTGCCAGCAGAGGGGGACAGAGAATGGAGACCCAGTACTTC
>TRBV18|TRBD1|TRBJ1-6|-
CASSPGTGANSPLHF
TGTGCCAGCTCACCCGGGACAGGGGCTAATTCACCCCTCCACTTT
>TRBV19|-|TRBJ1-2|once
CASRQGNGYTF
TGTGCCAGTAGGCAGGGGAATGGCTACACCTTC
>TRBV28|-|TRBJ1-1|-
CASTPGGVNTEAFF
TGTGCCAGCACCCCCGGCGGGGTGAACACTGAAGCTTTCTTT
>TRBV3-1/TRBV3-2|-|TRBJ2-2|once
CASSPLVRAGELFF
TGTGCCAGCAGCCCTCTTGTCCGGGCCGGGGAGCTGTTTTTT
>TRBV19|-|TRBJ2-3|-
CASTQTVTSTDTQYF
TGTGCCAGTACCCAGACTGTGACTAGCACAGATACGCAGTATTTT
>TRBV7-6|-|TRBJ2-5|-
CASSLTPYERETQYF
TGTGCCAGCAGTCTCACCCCCTACGAGCGAGAGACCCAGTACTTC
>TRBV2|-|TRBJ2-7|-
CASSNQAGPSLEQYF
TGTGCCAGCAGTAACCAAGCAGGCCCGTCTCTGGAGCAGTACTTC
>TRBV2|-|TRBJ2-5|once
CASSRARGETQYF
TGTGCCAGCAGTCGGGCGCGGGGAGAGACCCAGTACTTC
>TRBV19|-|TRBJ2-2|many
CASSIGGDRPGELFF
TGTGCCAGTAGTATAGGGGGGGACAGACCCGGGGAGCTGTTTTTT
>TRBV7-2|TRBD2|TRBJ2-7|-
CASSLESGLSGRVNEQYF
TGTGCCAGCAGCTTAGAGAGCGGCTTAAGCGGGAGGGTAAACGAGCAGTACTTC
>TRBV14|-|TRBJ2-1|-
CASSQESEQFF
TGTGCCAGCAGCCAAGAGAGTGAGCAGTTCTTC
>TRBV4-2|TRBD2|TRBJ2-1|-
CASSPHGASGSSPNEQFF
TGTGCCAGCAGCCCGCATGGGGCTAGCGGGAGTTCTCCGAATGAGCAGTTCTTC
>TRBV28|-|TRBJ1-1|-
CASGTQGITEAFF
TGTGCCAGCGGGACCCAGGGGATTACTGAAGCTTTCTTT
>TRBV3-1/TRBV3-2|-|TRBJ1-2|-
CASSQGGVQSYGYTF
TGTGCCAGCAGCCAAGGGGGCGTTCAGTCGTATGGCTACACCTTC